The 15 T cell receptor beta chains listed next were all sequenced from one sample in a study of spatial heterogeneity in lung cancer. This sample's time point: sample taken at primary tumor resection. These TCRs' antigens remain unknown. Findings of the study overall: Mutation counts in tumors were tracked by counts of expanded intratumoral alpha and beta TCRs.

One entry per CDR3 protein, called by TCRdb with MiXCR from the 5' RACE reads. Of about 100,000 distinct CDR3 sequences listed, approximately 4% are singletons. The sample in question was lung tumor tissue, obtained at surgery. These receptors were taken from a male donor with early-stage non-small cell lung cancer.

In this sample, this clonotype turned up many times. The chain uses TRBV28 and TRBJ1-4, with a weak D call TRBD1 (6 bases). CDR1 and CDR2 (germline): MDHEN, SYDVKM. Trimming shortened V by 7 bases and J by 4 bases, and 10 bases separated the two germline ends. The CDR3 consists of 13 residues. DNA for the CDR3: TGTGCCAGCAAGGGACACCTTAATGAAAAACTGTTTTTT. Translated: CASKGHLNEKLFF. Based on the CDR3 plus reference TRBV28 and TRBJ1-4, the full variable domain is DVKVTQSSRYLVKRTGEKVFLECVQDMDHENMFWYRQDPGLGLRLIYFSYDVKMKEKGDIPEGYSVSREKKERFSLILESASTNQTSMYLCASKGHLNEKLFFGSGTQLSVL.

This clonotype occurred many times. The rearrangement links TRBV6-2 or TRBV6-3 to TRBJ2-3, with a possible D match to TRBD2 (5 bases). This CDR3 has 15 residues. The germline V and J ends were trimmed by 2 bases and 4 bases, with 13 bases remaining between them. Germline V CDR1 and CDR2: MNHEY, SVGEGT. The CDR3 nucleotides read TGTGCCAGCAGTTACGGGAGCTCAGTGGCAGATACGCAGTATTTT. Protein: CASSYGSSVADTQYF.

Remarks on this clonotype: A much larger clone lies a single base off, so this may be a read error. The chain carries TRBV7-6 and TRBJ2-3; D is perhaps TRBD1 (5 bases). V shed 3 bases and J shed 4 bases, with 14 bases lying between them. Germline V gene lookup returns CDR1 SGHVS and CDR2 FNYEAQ. The CDR3 loop spans 15 amino acids. The CDR3 is CASSFGRVGADTQYF. The CDR3 bases are TGTGCCAGCAGCTTCGGCAGGGTTGGCGCAGATACGCAGTATTTT.

As concerns this clonotype: A read error is possible here, since a much larger clone lies one base away. The gene calls are TRBV4-1 and TRBJ1-2; perhaps TRBD1 as D (5 bases). From germline, CDR1 is MGHRA and CDR2 YSYEKL. The CDR3 loop spans 14 amino acids. CDR3 DNA sequence: TGCACCAGCAGCCAAGGGACGGGTGCGGCTGGCTACACCTTC. It is translated as CTSSQGTGAAGYTF.

Points on this clonotype: This may stem from a read error, because a much larger clone lies one nucleotide away. This sequence joins TRBV7-2 and TRBJ2-1; D tentatively fits TRBD1 or TRBD2 (5 bases each). This CDR3 spans 14 amino acids. V lost 3 bases and J 8 bases, leaving 14 bases between the germline ends. Germline-derived CDR1 and CDR2 are SGHTA and FQGNSA. Here the CDR3 reads CASSFFGGVDEQFF. The CDR3 bases are TGTGCCAGCAGCTTCTTTGGGGGTGTAGATGAGCAGTTCTTC.

On this clonotype itself: Since a much larger clone is just one base distant, this may be a read error. This chain links TRBV5-1 with TRBJ2-3, with no clear D. Germline CDR1 reads SGHRS; CDR2 reads YFSETQ. The CDR3 runs to 12 residues. The V end was cut by 3 bases, the J end by 2 bases, with 4 bases between. Written as DNA, the CDR3 is TGCGCCAGCAGCTCTAACACAGATACGCAGTATTTT. Translated, it gives CASSSNTDTQYF.

This clonotype has only a few counts. This chain joins TRBV4-1 and TRBJ2-3; D possibly corresponds to TRBD1 (6 bases). V was cut by 1 base and J by 5 bases, with 16 bases left in between. This CDR3 comprises 16 residues. Per the germline V gene, CDR1 is MGHRA and CDR2 is YSYEKL. CDR3 sequence (DNA): TGCGCCAGCAGCCAAGCTAGGTGGGGCAGGGGAGATACGCAGTATTTT. Protein sequence: CASSQARWGRGDTQYF.

Ten or more counts support this clonotype. The rearrangement uses TRBV12-3 or TRBV12-4 and TRBJ2-5; the D is unclear. The length of the CDR3 is 15 residues. Between the trimmed V and J ends, which lost 0 bases and 5 bases, there was a span of 13 bases. CDR3 residues: CASSLAGIRQETQYF. The DNA of the CDR3 is TGTGCCAGCAGTTTAGCGGGAATTAGGCAGGAGACCCAGTACTTC.

The V and J genes are TRBV28 and TRBJ2-7; 7 nucleotides line up with TRBD2. The CDR3 has 16 residues. CDR1 is MDHEN and CDR2 is SYDVKM in the germline V gene. Unmatched junction bases numbered 9, after V lost 4 bases and J lost 0 bases. The CDR3 sequence: CASSSVTSRSSYEQYF. The DNA for the CDR3 is TGTGCCAGCAGTTCTGTGACTAGCCGGAGCTCCTACGAGCAGTACTTC.

There are many counts of this clonotype. The chain couples TRBV10-3 to TRBJ2-1, with TRBD2 matching over 9 bases. CDR1 is ENHRY and CDR2 is SYGVKD in the germline V gene. This CDR3 is 19 amino acids long. J gave up 6 bases and V 2 bases, and 17 bases lay outside the gene matches. CDR3 residues: CAISEKKREVIIGSNEQFF. The DNA for the CDR3 is TGTGCCATCAGTGAGAAGAAGCGGGAGGTTATTATAGGGAGCAATGAGCAGTTCTTC.

This clonotype came up many times. V and J are TRBV29-1 and TRBJ2-1; D call uncertain. CDR3 length: 12 amino acids. Germline CDR1 is SQVTM and CDR2 is ANQGSEA. Trimming stripped 2 bases from V and 7 bases from J, with 9 bases between. The DNA of the CDR3 is TGCAGCGTTGAACGCCAGAAAAATGAGCAGTTCTTC. It specifies CSVERQKNEQFF.

As regards this clonotype: A much larger clone differs by one base, so this may be a read error. The chain recombines TRBV2 with TRBJ1-4; D ambiguous. This CDR3 has 13 amino acids. Germline CDR1 reads SNHLY; CDR2 reads FYNNEI. CDR3 in DNA: TGTGCCAGCAGTCCCCGAAGGGATGAAAAACTGTATTTT. Encoded protein: CASSPRRDEKLYF. The entire variable domain, with the rest obtained from reference TRBV2 and TRBJ1-4, is as follows: EPEVTQTPSHQVTQMGQEVILRCVPISNHLYFYWYRQILGQKVEFLVSFYNNEISEKSEIFDDQFSVERPDGSNFTLKIRSTKLEDSAMYFCASSPRRDEKLYFGSGTQLSVL.

This clonotype was recorded many times. This chain uses TRBV6-1 with TRBJ2-7; tentative D call: TRBD2 (6 bases). The germline V gene has CDR1 MNHNS and CDR2 SASEGT. CDR3 size: 13 residues. Between the trimmed V and J ends, which lost 7 bases and 2 bases, there was a span of 12 bases. CDR3 DNA sequence: TGTGCCAGCAAGCGGCGGGATACCTACGAGCAGTACTTC. Its protein product is CASKRRDTYEQYF.

This clonotype was observed many times. The V and J genes are TRBV4-1 and TRBJ2-3; D is uncertain. Germline CDR1 reads MGHRA; CDR2 reads YSYEKL. This CDR3 region has 15 residues. The V and J ends lost 5 bases and 3 bases respectively, with 15 bases between them. CDR3 protein: CASSSHGVKTDTQYF. For the CDR3, the DNA is TGCGCCAGCAGCTCCCACGGAGTAAAGACAGATACGCAGTATTTT.

Notes on this clonotype: Germline is not matched at one junction end, which may reflect a read error. The rearrangement uses TRBV15 and TRBJ2-7, with 7 bases identical to TRBD1. Per germline, CDR1 LNHNV and CDR2 YYDKDF (reference sequence). This CDR3 contains 12 residues. CDR3: CATSRDTGVPSF. The DNA for the CDR3 is TGTGCCACCAGCAGAGACACAGGGGTCCCTTCTTTC. Complete variable domain (other parts from reference TRBV15 and TRBJ2-7): DAMVIQNPRYQVTQFGKPVTLSCSQTLNHNVMYWYQQKSSQAPKLLFHYYDKDFNNEADTPDNFQSRRPNTSFCFLDIRSPGLGDTAMYLCATSRDTGVPSFGPGTRLTVT.